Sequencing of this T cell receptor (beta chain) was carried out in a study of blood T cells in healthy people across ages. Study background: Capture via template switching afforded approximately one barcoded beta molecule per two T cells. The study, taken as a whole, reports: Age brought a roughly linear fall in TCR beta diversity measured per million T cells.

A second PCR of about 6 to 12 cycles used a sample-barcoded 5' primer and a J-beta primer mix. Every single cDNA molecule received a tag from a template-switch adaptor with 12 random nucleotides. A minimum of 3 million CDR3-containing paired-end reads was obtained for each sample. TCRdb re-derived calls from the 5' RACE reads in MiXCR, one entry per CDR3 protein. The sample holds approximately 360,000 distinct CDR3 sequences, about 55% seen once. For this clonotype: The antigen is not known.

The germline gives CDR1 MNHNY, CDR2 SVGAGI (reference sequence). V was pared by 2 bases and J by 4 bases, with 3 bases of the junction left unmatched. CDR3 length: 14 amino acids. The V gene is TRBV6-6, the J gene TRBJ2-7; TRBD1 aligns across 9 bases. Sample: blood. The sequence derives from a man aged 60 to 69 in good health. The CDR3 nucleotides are TGTGCCAGCAGTTACGACAGGGGGGTATACGAGCAGTACTTC. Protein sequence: CASSYDRGVYEQYF.